These 26 T cell receptor beta chains were all obtained from the same sample, sequenced in a study of shared clonotypes between healthy human individuals. As defined, naive CD8 cells were CD45RO-negative and positively selected for CCR7, with terminally differentiated effector memory CD45RA+ cells excluded. Only in-frame clones appear in the TCRdb table, and some are missing; sequencing was by immunoSEQ multiplex PCR. Of around 2,000,000 clones in the sample, 85% to 95% were seen once. The sequencing sample was made of naive CD8+ T cells from PBMCs. All receptors come from a young man in good health. Some clones in this sample may be carry-over from other donors' samples.

This chain connects TRBV30 to TRBJ1-1; D not resolved. CDR1 is GTSNPN, CDR2 SVGIG, per germline (reference sequence). V was shortened by 5 bases and J by 4 bases, with 14 bases between the two germline ends. CDR3 length: 13 amino acids. The CDR3 DNA reads TGTGCCTGGGAGTACCTGGTAGGCACTGAAGCTTTCTTT. It is translated as CAWEYLVGTEAFF.

V is TRBV2 and J is TRBJ1-1; D is unresolved. The CDR3 has 16 amino acids. Looked up from germline, CDR1 is SNHLY and CDR2 is FYNNEI. V dropped 8 bases and J dropped 0 bases, with 19 bases sitting between them. This chain's CDR3 is CASHLTHSLMNTEAFF. The CDR3 nucleotides read TGTGCCAGCCACTTGACACATTCATTGATGAACACTGAAGCTTTCTTT.

This clone was observed a single time. CDR3 nucleotide sequence: TGTGCCAGCAGTGGGACGCTAGCGGGAGACCACGAGCAGTACTTC. This gives the protein CASSGTLAGDHEQYF. This rearrangement joins TRBV27 to TRBJ2-7, with 10 bases aligning to TRBD2. The CDR3 runs 15 residues. Germline V gene data show CDR1 as MNHEY and CDR2 as SMNVEV (reference sequence). The junction had 9 bases not matched to a gene; V was cut back by 5 bases and J by 5 bases.

The chain is built from TRBV4-1 and TRBJ2-4, with a tentative D call TRBD1 (5 bases). The CDR3 loop spans 15 amino acids. The germline CDR1 and CDR2 sequences are MGHRA and YSYEKL. The V end lost 4 bases, the J end lost 0 bases, and 10 bases lay between the germline ends. CDR3 loop: CASSPRVLAKNIQYF. As DNA, the CDR3 is TGCGCCAGCAGCCCCAGGGTCCTAGCCAAAAACATTCAGTACTTC.

This clone was found once. The rearrangement joins TRBV2 to TRBJ2-7; D is perhaps TRBD1 or TRBD2 (5 bases each). This CDR3 is 14 amino acids long. V lost 6 bases and J 6 bases, leaving 18 bases between the germline ends. CDR1 and CDR2 from the germline V gene are SNHLY and FYNNEI. The CDR3 sequence: CASSEGRGPTEQYF. Here the CDR3 DNA reads TGTGCCAGCAGCGAGGGACGAGGACCGACCGAGCAGTACTTC. The full variable domain, completed using reference TRBV2 and TRBJ2-7, is EPEVTQTPSHQVTQMGQEVILRCVPISNHLYFYWYRQILGQKVEFLVSFYNNEISEKSEIFDDQFSVERPDGSNFTLKIRSTKLEDSAMYFCASSEGRGPTEQYFGPGTRLTVT.

The V gene is TRBV6-1, the J gene TRBJ1-1; possible D gene TRBD1, 5 bases. CDR1 is MNHNS, CDR2 SASEGT, per germline. The ends were cut back, 2 bases at V and 1 base at J, with 11 bases in the middle. The CDR3 is 15 amino acids. The CDR3 loop is CASSERGPKNTEAFF. The CDR3 DNA reads as TGTGCCAGCAGTGAAAGGGGACCCAAGAACACTGAAGCTTTCTTT.

The sample holds a few counts of this clone. The chain combines TRBV7-9 with TRBJ1-1; D possibly corresponds to TRBD1 (6 bases). Per the germline V gene, CDR1 is SEHNR and CDR2 is FQNEAQ (reference sequence). The CDR3 extends over 11 amino acids. The ends were cut back, 3 bases at V and 11 bases at J, with 10 bases in the middle. The CDR3 loop is CASSFPGDAFF. Written as DNA, the CDR3 is TGTGCCAGCAGCTTCCCAGGGGATGCTTTCTTT.

The chain is built from TRBV19 and TRBJ2-2, with 10 bases fitting TRBD2. The trim removed 10 bases at V and 5 bases at J, leaving 7 bases unmatched. CDR3 size: 14 residues. The germline CDR1 and CDR2 sequences are LNHDA and SQIVND (reference sequence). CDR3 protein: CATSGLARTGELFF. The DNA for the CDR3 is TGTGCCACTTCGGGACTAGCGAGGACCGGGGAGCTGTTTTTT.

The chain employs TRBV28 and TRBJ1-4, with 8 positions matching TRBD1. The J segment lost 14 bases and the V segment lost 7 bases, leaving 15 bases of the junction unmatched. CDR1 is MDHEN and CDR2 is SYDVKM in the germline V gene. The CDR3 spans 14 residues. The CDR3 loop reads CASNDGQGPEGLFF. CDR3 coding DNA: TGTGCCAGCAACGATGGACAGGGCCCGGAGGGGCTGTTTTTT.

The chain recombines TRBV13 with TRBJ2-1; 12 positions agree with TRBD1. Germline CDR1 is PRHDT and CDR2 is FYEKMQ (reference sequence). Unmatched junction bases numbered 6, after V lost 5 bases and J lost 7 bases. The CDR3 is 15 amino acids. This CDR3 reads CASSEGTGGRNEQFF. CDR3 nucleotides: TGTGCCAGCAGCGAAGGGACAGGGGGCAGAAATGAGCAGTTCTTC.

Comment on this clone: In the same sample, other DNA sequences code for this CDR3. The chain combines TRBV13 with TRBJ2-7; D gene uncertain. Trimming pared 0 bases from V and 1 base from J, leaving 4 bases between. The CDR3 runs to 13 residues. CDR1 is PRHDT, CDR2 FYEKMQ, per germline (reference sequence). CDR3 region: CASSLGLSYEQYF. The CDR3 coding sequence is TGTGCCAGCAGCTTAGGCCTGTCCTACGAGCAGTACTTC.

The chain has TRBV27 and TRBJ2-7; weak D call: TRBD2 (6 bases). The length of the CDR3 is 14 residues. Trimming took 6 bases from V and 1 from J, leaving 13 bases between them. The germline V gene has CDR1 MNHEY and CDR2 SMNVEV (reference sequence). For the CDR3, the DNA is TGTGCCAGCAGCCCGCTACTAGCATCCTACGAGCAGTACTTC. Encoded protein: CASSPLLASYEQYF.

The chain has TRBV6-5 and TRBJ2-7; 9 bases align to TRBD1. The junction had 6 bases not matched to a gene; V was cut back by 0 bases and J by 6 bases. The CDR3 has 15 residues. Germline V lookup: CDR1 MNHEY, CDR2 SVGAGI. The CDR3 protein is CASSYSEGQGGEQYF. The CDR3 DNA is TGTGCCAGCAGTTACTCGGAGGGACAGGGTGGCGAGCAGTACTTC.

The rearrangement joins TRBV19 to TRBJ2-3, with TRBD1 matching 7 bases. The CDR3 extends over 13 amino acids. Germline V lookup: CDR1 LNHDA, CDR2 SQIVND (reference sequence). Trimming at V came to 5 bases and at J to 6 bases, leaving 5 bases not matched to a gene. CDR3 protein: CASSVRQGDTQYF. For the CDR3, the DNA is TGTGCCAGTAGTGTGAGACAGGGTGATACGCAGTATTTT.

The chain links TRBV25-1 to TRBJ1-1; D gene uncertain. This CDR3 region has 13 residues. The V end lost 5 bases, the J end lost 0 bases, and 7 bases lay between the germline ends. Looked up from germline, CDR1 is MGHDK and CDR2 is SYGVNS. CDR3 amino acids: CASSSIMNTEAFF. The CDR3 region has the DNA TGTGCCAGCAGTTCAATTATGAACACTGAAGCTTTCTTT.

This sequence joins TRBV2 and TRBJ2-6; 9 bases are shared with TRBD1. Germline V gene lookup returns CDR1 SNHLY and CDR2 FYNNEI. There are 21 residues in the CDR3. J gave up 2 bases and V 3 bases, and 17 bases lay outside the gene matches. The CDR3 DNA sequence: TGTGCCAGCAGTGAGACGTATTCTACGGGACAGGGAATGGCTGGGGCCAACGTCCTGACTTTC. This sequence encodes CASSETYSTGQGMAGANVLTF.

As regards this clone: Other DNA sequences in the sample encode the same CDR3. The chain employs TRBV28 and TRBJ1-2; maybe TRBD1 (6 bases). Per the germline V gene, CDR1 is MDHEN and CDR2 is SYDVKM. This CDR3 is built from 13 residues. V was cut by 3 bases and J by 5 bases, with 10 bases left in between. The CDR3 protein is CASSFWTEYGYTF. CDR3 coding DNA: TGTGCCAGCAGTTTTTGGACAGAATATGGCTACACCTTC.

This chain links TRBV2 with TRBJ2-7; D is possibly TRBD1 (6 bases). CDR1 is SNHLY and CDR2 is FYNNEI in the germline V gene. There are 12 residues in the CDR3. The germline V and J ends were trimmed by 10 bases and 0 bases, with 10 bases remaining between them. The CDR3 DNA follows: TGTGCCATTAGGACAGCCTCCTACGAGCAGTACTTC. The encoded protein is CAIRTASYEQYF.

The V gene is TRBV10-3, the J gene TRBJ1-5; no reliable D call. V was shortened by 10 bases and J by 3 bases, with 13 bases between the two germline ends. CDR1 and CDR2 from the germline V gene are ENHRY and SYGVKD. The CDR3 totals 13 residues. CDR3 residues: CATAGLYNQPQHF. In DNA form, the CDR3 reads TGTGCCACCGCCGGCCTATACAATCAGCCCCAGCATTTT.

The V and J genes are TRBV4-3 and TRBJ2-7; possible D gene TRBD1, 6 bases. The CDR3 has 14 residues. Deletions cut 4 bases from V and 2 bases from J, with 12 bases between. The V gene's germline CDR1 is LGHNA and CDR2 YSLEER. The CDR3 DNA follows: TGCGCCAGCAGCCCCTCTCAGGGGACCTACGAGCAGTACTTC. Amino acids: CASSPSQGTYEQYF.

Remarks on this clone: Additional DNA sequences in this sample encode the identical CDR3. CDR3 loop: CASSLGRGYEQYF. The CDR3 DNA sequence: TGTGCCAGCAGCTTAGGACGGGGCTACGAGCAGTACTTC. The chain uses TRBV7-2 and TRBJ2-7; TRBD2 is a possible D gene (5 bases). The CDR3 totals 13 residues. V was pared by 1 base and J by 3 bases, with 7 bases between. The germline gives CDR1 SGHTA, CDR2 FQGNSA.

The CDR3: CASRLQGARGGELFF. CDR3 sequence (DNA): TGTGCCAGCAGGCTACAGGGGGCGCGAGGCGGGGAGCTGTTTTTT. This chain links TRBV5-6 with TRBJ2-2, with TRBD1 matching over 9 bases. This CDR3 comprises 15 residues. Germline V lookup: CDR1 SGHDT, CDR2 YYEEEE. J was trimmed by 7 bases and V by 5 bases; bases with no gene match: 9.

The chain links TRBV27 to TRBJ2-1, with TRBD1 matching over 9 bases. The CDR3 has 13 amino acids. CDR1 and CDR2 (germline): MNHEY, SMNVEV (reference sequence). The ends lost 6 bases at V and 15 bases at J; junction bases unmatched: 12. CDR3 amino acids: CASRAPLGTGSFF. DNA for the CDR3: TGTGCCAGCAGGGCCCCTCTTGGGACAGGGTCGTTCTTC.

This sequence joins TRBV4-1 and TRBJ2-1; 14 bases map to TRBD2. This CDR3 spans 19 amino acids. In germline, CDR1 is MGHRA, CDR2 YSYEKL. The trim removed 1 base at V and 5 bases at J, leaving 10 bases unmatched. CDR3 loop: CASSQGLPGLAGADNEQFF. CDR3 bases: TGCGCCAGCAGCCAAGGATTACCGGGACTAGCGGGAGCTGACAATGAGCAGTTCTTC.

The chain combines TRBV4-3 with TRBJ2-7, with a possible D match to TRBD1 (5 bases). Germline V gives CDR1 LGHNA, CDR2 YSLEER. The CDR3 length is 15 residues. Trimming stripped 1 base from V and 4 bases from J, with 14 bases between. CDR3 loop: CASSQGAGAGYEQYF. Here the CDR3 DNA reads TGCGCCAGCAGCCAAGGGGCTGGGGCCGGTTACGAGCAGTACTTC.

The CDR3 coding sequence is TGTGCCAGCAGTCCGAGCGCGCGACTTTACAATGAGCAGTTCTTC. Translating gives CASSPSARLYNEQFF. The V call is TRBV27, the J call TRBJ2-1; unclear D gene. Between the trimmed V and J ends, which lost 5 bases and 4 bases, there was a span of 15 bases. Germline CDR1 reads MNHEY; CDR2 reads SMNVEV (reference sequence). The CDR3 consists of 15 residues.